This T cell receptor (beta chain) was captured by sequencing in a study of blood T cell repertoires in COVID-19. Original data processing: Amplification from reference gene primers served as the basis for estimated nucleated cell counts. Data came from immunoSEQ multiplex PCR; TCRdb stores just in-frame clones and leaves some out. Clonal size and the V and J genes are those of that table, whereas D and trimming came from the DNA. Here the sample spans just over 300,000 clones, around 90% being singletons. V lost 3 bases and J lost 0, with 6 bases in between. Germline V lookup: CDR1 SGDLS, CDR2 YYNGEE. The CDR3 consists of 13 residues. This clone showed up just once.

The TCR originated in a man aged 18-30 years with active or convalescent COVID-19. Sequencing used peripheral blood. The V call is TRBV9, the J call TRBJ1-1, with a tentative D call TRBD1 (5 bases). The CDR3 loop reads CASSETVNTEAFF. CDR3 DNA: TGTGCCAGCAGCGAGACAGTGAACACTGAAGCTTTCTTT.